The source of this T cell receptor beta chain is a study of CD8 T cells in Susac syndrome. Random hexamers served to reverse transcribe about 0.45 to 1 ug RNA. TCRdb reanalysed the immunoSEQ multiplex PCR reads using MiXCR and keeps one entry per CDR3 protein. The sample has around 200,000 distinct CDR3 sequences, 80% to 95% seen once. Trimming removed 3 bases at V and 4 bases at J, with 15 bases between. This CDR3 region has 16 residues. Germline-derived CDR1 and CDR2 are MGHRA and YSYEKL. The multiple sclerosis control group comprised treatment-naive patients with stable or active relapsing-remitting disease.

This chain uses TRBV4-1 with TRBJ2-2; TRBD2 might be the D (6 bases). The source of this sequence is a human donor with multiple sclerosis. Sequenced: CD8+ T cells from PBMCs. The CDR3, as DNA: TGCGCCAGCAGCCAGGCGGGACGCTCCATCACCGGGGAGCTGTTTTTT. Translation: CASSQAGRSITGELFF.